This T cell receptor beta chain was sequenced during a study of T cell changes during pregnancy in multiple sclerosis. After removal of 5 bases from V and 8 bases from J, the junction contained 15 bases not matched to a gene. CDR1 is SGHTA and CDR2 is FQGTGA in the germline V gene. The CDR3 contains 17 residues. Produced via immunoSEQ multiplex PCR; TCRdb's table is partial and in-frame only. The sample contains about 59,000 clones, around 92% of which appear only once. The specimen comprised peripheral blood, sampled in the first trimester of pregnancy. V usage is TRBV7-3 and J usage is TRBJ2-2, with 9 bases lining up with TRBD1. The sequence was obtained from a female donor with multiple sclerosis, enrolled in a pregnancy study. The CDR3 spells CASSLIGQGNIVGELFF. Written as DNA, the CDR3 is TGTGCCAGCAGCCTGATTGGACAGGGGAATATAGTGGGGGAGCTGTTTTTT.